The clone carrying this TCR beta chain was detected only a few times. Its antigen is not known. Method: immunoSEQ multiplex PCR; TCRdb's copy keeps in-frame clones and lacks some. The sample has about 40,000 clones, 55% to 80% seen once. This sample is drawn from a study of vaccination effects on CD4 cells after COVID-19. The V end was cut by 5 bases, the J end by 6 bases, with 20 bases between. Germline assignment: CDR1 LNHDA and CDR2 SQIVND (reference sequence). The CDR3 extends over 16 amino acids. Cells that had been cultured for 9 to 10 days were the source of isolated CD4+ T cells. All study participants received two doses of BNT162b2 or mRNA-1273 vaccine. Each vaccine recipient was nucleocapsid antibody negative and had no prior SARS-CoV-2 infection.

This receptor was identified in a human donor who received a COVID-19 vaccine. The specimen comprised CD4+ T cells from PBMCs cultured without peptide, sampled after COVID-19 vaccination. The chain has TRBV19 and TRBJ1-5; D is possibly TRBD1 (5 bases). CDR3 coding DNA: TGTGCCAGTAGTCGCGAAGGGGCGCCCCGTTTTCAGCCCCAGCATTTT. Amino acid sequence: CASSREGAPRFQPQHF.